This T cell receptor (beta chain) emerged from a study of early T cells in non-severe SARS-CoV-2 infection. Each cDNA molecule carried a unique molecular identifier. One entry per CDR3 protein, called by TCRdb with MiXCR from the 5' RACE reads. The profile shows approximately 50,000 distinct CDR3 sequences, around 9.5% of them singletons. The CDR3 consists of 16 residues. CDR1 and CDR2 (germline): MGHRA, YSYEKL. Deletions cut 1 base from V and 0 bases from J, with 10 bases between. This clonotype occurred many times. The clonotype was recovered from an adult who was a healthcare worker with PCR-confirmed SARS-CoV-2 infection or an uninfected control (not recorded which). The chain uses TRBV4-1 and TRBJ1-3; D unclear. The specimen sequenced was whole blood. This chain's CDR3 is CASSQGFEHSGNTIYF. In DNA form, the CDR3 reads TGCGCCAGCAGCCAAGGGTTTGAGCACTCTGGAAACACCATATATTTT.